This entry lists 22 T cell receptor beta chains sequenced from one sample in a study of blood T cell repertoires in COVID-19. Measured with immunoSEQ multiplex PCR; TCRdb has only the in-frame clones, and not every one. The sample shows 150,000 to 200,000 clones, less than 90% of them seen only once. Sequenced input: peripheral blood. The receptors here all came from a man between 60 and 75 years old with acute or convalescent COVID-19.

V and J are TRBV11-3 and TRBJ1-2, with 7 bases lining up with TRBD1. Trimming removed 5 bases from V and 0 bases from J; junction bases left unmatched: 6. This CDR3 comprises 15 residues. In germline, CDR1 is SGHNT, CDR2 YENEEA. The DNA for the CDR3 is TGTGCCAGCAGCCCAACAGGGGCGGCTAACTATGGCTACACCTTC. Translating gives CASSPTGAANYGYTF.

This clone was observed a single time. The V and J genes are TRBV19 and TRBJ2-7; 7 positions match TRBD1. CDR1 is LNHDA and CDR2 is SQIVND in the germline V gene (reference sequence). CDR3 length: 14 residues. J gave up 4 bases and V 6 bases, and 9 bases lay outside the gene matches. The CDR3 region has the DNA TGTGCCAGTAGACACACCGGGACAGCTTACGAGCAGTACTTC. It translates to CASRHTGTAYEQYF.

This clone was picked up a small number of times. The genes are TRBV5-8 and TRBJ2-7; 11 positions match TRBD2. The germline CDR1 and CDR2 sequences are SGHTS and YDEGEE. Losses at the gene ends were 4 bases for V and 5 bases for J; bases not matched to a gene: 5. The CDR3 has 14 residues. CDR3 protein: CASSRLAGSDEQYF. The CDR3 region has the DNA TGTGCCAGCAGCCGACTAGCGGGAAGCGACGAGCAGTACTTC.

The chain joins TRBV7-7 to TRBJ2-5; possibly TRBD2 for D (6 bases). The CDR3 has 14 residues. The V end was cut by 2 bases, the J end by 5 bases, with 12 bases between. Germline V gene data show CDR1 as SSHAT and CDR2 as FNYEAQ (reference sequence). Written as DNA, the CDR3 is TGTGCCAGCAGCTTAAACCAAGGGAGGGAGACCCAGTACTTC. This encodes CASSLNQGRETQYF.

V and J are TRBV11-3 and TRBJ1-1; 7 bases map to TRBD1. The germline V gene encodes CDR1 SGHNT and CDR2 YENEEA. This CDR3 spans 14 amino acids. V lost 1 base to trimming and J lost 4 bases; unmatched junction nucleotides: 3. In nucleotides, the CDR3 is TGTGCCAGCAGCTTAGGGCCAGGGGGCACTGAAGCTTTCTTT. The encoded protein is CASSLGPGGTEAFF. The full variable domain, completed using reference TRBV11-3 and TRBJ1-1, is EAGVVQSPRYKIIEKKQPVAFWCNPISGHNTLYWYLQNLGQGPELLIRYENEEAVDDSQLPKDRFSAERLKGVDSTLKIQPAELGDSAVYLCASSLGPGGTEAFFGQGTRLTVV.

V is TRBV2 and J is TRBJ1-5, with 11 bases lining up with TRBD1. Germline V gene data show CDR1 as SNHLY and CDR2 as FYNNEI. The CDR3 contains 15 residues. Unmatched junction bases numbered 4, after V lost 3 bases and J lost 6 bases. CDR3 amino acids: CASSDRTGGGQPQHF. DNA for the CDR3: TGTGCCAGCAGTGATCGGACAGGGGGCGGTCAGCCCCAGCATTTT.

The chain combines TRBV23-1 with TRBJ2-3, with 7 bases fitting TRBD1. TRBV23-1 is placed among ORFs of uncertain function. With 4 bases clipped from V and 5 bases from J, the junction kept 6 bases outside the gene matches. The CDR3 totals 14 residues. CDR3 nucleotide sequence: TGCGCCAGCAGTCGAAGGGGGCAAGGAGATACGCAGTATTTT. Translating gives CASSRRGQGDTQYF.

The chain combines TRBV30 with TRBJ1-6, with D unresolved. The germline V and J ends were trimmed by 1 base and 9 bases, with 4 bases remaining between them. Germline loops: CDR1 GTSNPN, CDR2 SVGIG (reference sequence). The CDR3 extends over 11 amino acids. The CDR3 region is CAWSGGSPLHF. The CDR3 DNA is TGTGCCTGGAGTGGCGGTTCACCCCTCCACTTT.

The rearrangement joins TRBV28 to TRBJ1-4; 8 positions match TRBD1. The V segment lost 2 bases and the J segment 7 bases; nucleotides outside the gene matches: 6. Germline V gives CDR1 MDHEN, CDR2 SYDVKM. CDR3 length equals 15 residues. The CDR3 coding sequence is TGTGCCAGCAGTTTACCGACAGGGGAAAGTGAAAAACTGTTTTTT. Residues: CASSLPTGESEKLFF.

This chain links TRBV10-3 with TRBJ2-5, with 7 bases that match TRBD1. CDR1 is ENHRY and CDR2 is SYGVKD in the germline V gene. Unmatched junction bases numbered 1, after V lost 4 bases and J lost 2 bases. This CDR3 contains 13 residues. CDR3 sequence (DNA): TGTGCCATCAGTGGCAGGGGGCAAGAGACCCAGTACTTC. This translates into CAISGRGQETQYF.

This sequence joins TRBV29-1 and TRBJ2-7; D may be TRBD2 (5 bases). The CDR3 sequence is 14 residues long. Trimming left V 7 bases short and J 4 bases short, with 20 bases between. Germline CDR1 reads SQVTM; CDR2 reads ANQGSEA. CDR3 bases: TGCAGCGCTATGGACTCCTTTGGGCAATACGAGCAGTACTTC. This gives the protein CSAMDSFGQYEQYF.

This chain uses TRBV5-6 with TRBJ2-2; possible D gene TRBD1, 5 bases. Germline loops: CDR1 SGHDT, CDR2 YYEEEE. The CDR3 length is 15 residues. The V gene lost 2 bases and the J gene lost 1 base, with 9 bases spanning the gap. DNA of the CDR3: TGTGCCAGCAGCTTATCAGGGCTGAACACCGGGGAGCTGTTTTTT. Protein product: CASSLSGLNTGELFF.

CDR3 nucleotide sequence: TGTGCCAGCTCATCGGGACTTCTACCCAGGTCCTCTGGAAACACCATATATTTT. This sequence encodes CASSSGLLPRSSGNTIYF. This chain uses TRBV19 with TRBJ1-3; tentative D call: TRBD1 (5 bases). Germline loops: CDR1 LNHDA, CDR2 SQIVND (reference sequence). V lost 9 bases and J 0 bases, leaving 24 bases between the germline ends. This CDR3 contains 18 residues.

CDR3 nucleotide sequence: TGTGCCAGCAGCGTGGGCCAGGGGGCAATCTATGGCTACACCTTC. Protein sequence: CASSVGQGAIYGYTF. The chain recombines TRBV9 with TRBJ1-2, with TRBD1 matching 8 bases. V was clipped by 2 bases and J by 4 bases; unmatched bases: 7. The CDR3 totals 15 residues. Germline lookup yields CDR1 SGDLS and CDR2 YYNGEE. The full variable domain, in which reference TRBV9 and TRBJ1-2 provide the parts outside the CDR3, is DSGVTQTPKHLITATGQRVTLRCSPRSGDLSVYWYQQSLDQGLQFLIQYYNGEERAKGNILERFSAQQFPDLHSELNLSSLELGDSALYFCASSVGQGAIYGYTFGSGTRLTVV.

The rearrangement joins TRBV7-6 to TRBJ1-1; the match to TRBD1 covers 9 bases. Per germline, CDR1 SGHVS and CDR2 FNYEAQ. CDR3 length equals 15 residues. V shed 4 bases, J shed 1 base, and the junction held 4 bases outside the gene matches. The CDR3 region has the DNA TGTGCCAGCAGCTCACAGACAGGGGGGAACACTGAAGCTTTCTTT. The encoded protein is CASSSQTGGNTEAFF.

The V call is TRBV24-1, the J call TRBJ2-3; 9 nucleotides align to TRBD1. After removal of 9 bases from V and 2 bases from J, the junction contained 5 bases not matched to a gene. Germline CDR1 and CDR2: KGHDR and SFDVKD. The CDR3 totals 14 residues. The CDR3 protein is CATGQGQITDTQYF. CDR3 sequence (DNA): TGTGCCACCGGACAGGGGCAGATCACAGATACGCAGTATTTT.

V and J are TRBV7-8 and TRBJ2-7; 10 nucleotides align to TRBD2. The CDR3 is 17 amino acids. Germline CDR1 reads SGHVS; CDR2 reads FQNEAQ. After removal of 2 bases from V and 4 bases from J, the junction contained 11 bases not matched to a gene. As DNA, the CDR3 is TGTGCCAGCAGCTTATATAGGGCTAGCGGGAGTCGGTACGAGCAGTACTTC. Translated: CASSLYRASGSRYEQYF.

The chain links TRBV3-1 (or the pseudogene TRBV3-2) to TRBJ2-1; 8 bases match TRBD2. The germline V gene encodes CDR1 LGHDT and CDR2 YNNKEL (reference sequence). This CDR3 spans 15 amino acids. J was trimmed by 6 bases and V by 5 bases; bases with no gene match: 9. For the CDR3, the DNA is TGTGCCAGCAGCGCCTGGCGGGGGGTTAGCAATGAGCAGTTCTTC. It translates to CASSAWRGVSNEQFF.

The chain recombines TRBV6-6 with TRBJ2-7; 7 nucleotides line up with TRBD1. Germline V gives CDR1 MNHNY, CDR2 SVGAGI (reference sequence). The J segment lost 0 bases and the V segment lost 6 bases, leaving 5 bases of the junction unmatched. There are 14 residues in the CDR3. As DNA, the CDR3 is TGTGCCAGCAGCACTCGACAGGGCTCCTACGAGCAGTACGTC. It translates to CASSTRQGSYEQYV.

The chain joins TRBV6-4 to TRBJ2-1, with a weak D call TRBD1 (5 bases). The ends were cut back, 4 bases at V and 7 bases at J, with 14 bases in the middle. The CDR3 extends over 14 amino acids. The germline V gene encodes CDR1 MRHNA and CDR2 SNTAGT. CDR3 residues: CASSVFQGGNEQFF. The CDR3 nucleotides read TGTGCCAGCAGTGTATTTCAGGGTGGTAATGAGCAGTTCTTC.

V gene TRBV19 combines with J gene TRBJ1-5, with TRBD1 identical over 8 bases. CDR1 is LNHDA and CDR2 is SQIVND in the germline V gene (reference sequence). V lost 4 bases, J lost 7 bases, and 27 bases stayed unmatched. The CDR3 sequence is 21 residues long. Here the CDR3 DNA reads TGTGCCAGTAGTAGTAAAAAACCGGGACAGGCCGTCGGGGCGCCCGACCAGCCCCAGCATTTT. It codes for CASSSKKPGQAVGAPDQPQHF.

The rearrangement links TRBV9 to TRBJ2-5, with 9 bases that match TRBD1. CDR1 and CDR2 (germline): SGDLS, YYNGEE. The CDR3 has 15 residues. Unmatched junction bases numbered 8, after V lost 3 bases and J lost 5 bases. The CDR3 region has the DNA TGTGCCAGCAGCGCTCTAGGACAGGGGAGTGAGACCCAGTACTTC. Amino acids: CASSALGQGSETQYF.